The entry below describes one T cell receptor (beta chain). Its antigen is still unknown. The data were obtained in a study of T cell responses to AZD1222 COVID-19 vaccine. In the study overall: Combined were second doses at about 4 or about 12 weeks.

Unmatched junction bases numbered 6, after V lost 6 bases and J lost 2 bases. Germline-derived CDR1 and CDR2 are SQVTM and ANQGSEA. The CDR3 has 13 residues. Broader study findings: The reported proportion of spike-specific TCRs targeting unmutated variant regions was nearly half.

Clones were sequenced by immunoSEQ multiplex PCR, and TCRdb holds only the in-frame ones, with some missing. The sample includes about 84,000 clones, 70% to 90% of them seen just once. This specimen was peripheral blood, taken on day 0 of AZD1222 vaccination. The TCR sequence derives from an adult in good health. The V gene is TRBV29-1, the J gene TRBJ2-7; TRBD1 aligns across 8 bases. DNA of the CDR3: TGCAGCGTCCGATCGACAGGGGCCTACGAGCAGTACTTC. It yields the protein CSVRSTGAYEQYF.